This is a list of T cell receptor beta chains from one sample in a study of T cell changes during pregnancy in multiple sclerosis. Method: immunoSEQ multiplex PCR; TCRdb's copy keeps in-frame clones and lacks some. The table lists about 87,000 clones, just over 90% of them singletons, with roughly 1.4% in the top ten. Specimen: peripheral blood, collected in the third trimester of pregnancy. Receptors were obtained from a female donor in good health, enrolled as a control in a pregnancy study. Both conserved end residues are part of each CDR3. The D gene is left open where the match is weak. Part of the rows lack a size; the others show once, few, many or a class for expanded clones.

>TRBJ1-1|-|-|TRBV6-4
CASSQQAAQNTEAFF
TGTGCCAGCAGTCAACAGGCCGCTCAGAACACTGAAGCTTTCTTT
>TRBJ1-2|-|-|TRBV4-1
CASSQPGFQHGYTF
TGCGCCAGCAGCCAACCAGGGTTTCAACATGGCTACACCTTC
>TRBJ2-5|TRBD1|-|TRBV28
CASSSTGVQETQYF
TGTGCCAGCAGTTCGACAGGGGTCCAAGAGACCCAGTACTTC
>TRBJ2-3|TRBD1|-|TRBV28
CASSQDRGPDTQYF
TGTGCCAGCAGTCAGGACAGGGGTCCAGATACGCAGTATTTT
>TRBJ2-6|-|-|TRBV29-1
CSVGTLGANVLTF
TGCAGCGTTGGGACTCTGGGGGCCAACGTCCTGACTTTC
>TRBJ1-2|-|-|TRBV30
CAAGPSDGGYTF
TGTGCCGCGGGACCCTCGGACGGTGGCTACACCTTC
>TRBJ2-2|-|-|TRBV4-1
CASSQVVGGVGGTGELFF
TGCGCCAGCAGCCAAGTAGTAGGGGGGGTTGGGGGCACCGGGGAGCTGTTTTTT
>TRBJ1-1|-|once|TRBV9
CASSVLKGLDTEAFF
TGTGCCAGCAGCGTACTAAAGGGGCTCGACACTGAAGCTTTCTTT
>TRBJ2-7|TRBD1|-|TRBV27
CASSPGQAYEQYF
TGTGCCAGCAGTCCCGGACAGGCCTACGAGCAGTACTTC
>TRBJ2-3|TRBD2|few|TRBV2
CATTGASGSWTDTQYF
TGTGCAACCACGGGGGCTAGCGGGAGTTGGACAGATACGCAGTATTTT
>TRBJ2-5|-|-|TRBV2
CASSGPSGNQETQYF
TGTGCCAGCAGTGGGCCGTCAGGAAACCAAGAGACCCAGTACTTC
>TRBJ1-4|-|-|TRBV15
CATSRGGVGEKLFF
TGTGCCACCAGCAGAGGGGGAGTCGGTGAAAAACTGTTTTTT
>TRBJ1-4|TRBD1|-|TRBV5-1
CASSFIGTANEKLFF
TGCGCCAGCAGCTTCATCGGGACAGCTAATGAAAAACTGTTTTTT
>TRBJ2-7|TRBD1|-|TRBV4-2
CASSQAWDRAPGEQYF
TGTGCCAGCAGCCAAGCTTGGGACAGGGCGCCGGGGGAGCAGTACTTC
>TRBJ2-7|-|-|TRBV11-2
CASSFVTNTYEQYF
TGTGCCAGCAGCTTTGTGACTAATACCTACGAGCAGTACTTC
>TRBJ2-7|-|-|TRBV27
CASRLKAPGNLYEQYF
TGTGCCAGCAGGCTAAAGGCGCCAGGTAATCTCTACGAGCAGTACTTC
>TRBJ2-3|TRBD2|-|TRBV27
CASSLRGSGSLRTDTQYF
TGTGCCAGCAGTTTACGGGGTAGCGGGAGTTTGCGCACAGATACGCAGTATTTT
>TRBJ2-1|-|-|TRBV29-1
CSVETQAGGEQFF
TGCAGCGTTGAAACCCAAGCTGGCGGGGAGCAGTTCTTC
>TRBJ2-1|-|-|TRBV20-1
CSAKTSNEQFF
TGCAGTGCTAAAACCAGCAATGAGCAGTTCTTC
>TRBJ2-5|-|-|TRBV6-1
CASSEWEEGEARQETQYF
TGTGCCAGCAGTGAGTGGGAAGAAGGGGAGGCGCGGCAAGAGACCCAGTACTTC
>TRBJ1-2|TRBD1|-|TRBV5-5
CASSLPTGNYGYTF
TGTGCCAGCAGCTTGCCGACAGGGAACTATGGCTACACCTTC
>TRBJ2-7|-|-|TRBV2
CASSGDTRPYEQYF
TGTGCCAGCAGTGGGGACACCCGCCCCTACGAGCAGTACTTC
>TRBJ2-1|TRBD2|-|TRBV5-1
CASSLLGSGSFNEQFF
TGCGCCAGCAGCTTGCTGGGTAGCGGGAGTTTCAATGAGCAGTTCTTC
>TRBJ2-2|-|-|TRBV5-4
CASSPGHRNTGELFF
TGTGCCAGCAGCCCGGGACACCGGAACACCGGGGAGCTGTTTTTT
>TRBJ2-7|-|-|TRBV2
CASSRRVYYEQYF
TGTGCCAGCAGTCGCAGGGTGTACTACGAGCAGTACTTC
>TRBJ2-1|TRBD2|-|TRBV4-1
CASSQTGGEKGYNEQFF
TGCGCCAGCAGCCAAACTGGGGGGGAGAAGGGGTACAATGAGCAGTTCTTC
>TRBJ2-1|-|once|TRBV5-1
CASSHVAGYNEQFF
TGCGCCAGCAGCCACGTGGCGGGTTACAATGAGCAGTTCTTC
>TRBJ2-1|-|-|TRBV12-5
CASGSSASSYNEQFF
TGTGCTAGTGGTTCTAGCGCAAGCTCCTACAATGAGCAGTTCTTC
>TRBJ1-1|-|once|TRBV10-3
CAFRTEANTEAFF
TGTGCCTTCCGCACGGAGGCGAACACTGAAGCTTTCTTT
>TRBJ2-1|-|once|TRBV6-5
CASTDRGAVVFF
TGTGCCAGCACCGACCGGGGGGCGGTGGTGTTCTTC
>TRBJ2-7|-|-|TRBV19
CASSIGGQSIYEQYF
TGTGCCAGTAGTATCGGGGGACAGTCAATTTACGAGCAGTACTTC
>TRBJ1-1|-|-|TRBV27
CARIPTQRMNTEAFF
TGTGCCAGGATCCCAACACAGAGAATGAACACTGAAGCTTTCTTT
>TRBJ2-7|-|-|TRBV28
CASRLSSYEQYF
TGTGCCAGCAGATTGAGCTCCTACGAGCAGTACTTC
>TRBJ1-2|-|-|TRBV28
CASSHPRETVDYGYTF
TGTGCCAGCAGCCATCCCCGGGAGACGGTAGACTATGGCTACACCTTC
>TRBJ1-4|TRBD1|-|TRBV4-1
CASSSGQGVSEKLFF
TGCGCCAGCAGTTCAGGACAGGGGGTTAGTGAAAAACTGTTTTTT
>TRBJ2-1|TRBD1|-|TRBV11-1
CASSQGTGIYNEQFF
TGTGCCAGCAGCCAAGGGACAGGGATCTACAATGAGCAGTTCTTC
>TRBJ2-7|TRBD1|-|TRBV5-1
CASSLLGLGQGPYYEQYF
TGCGCCAGCAGCTTGTTGGGGCTGGGACAGGGCCCTTACTACGAGCAGTACTTC
>TRBJ2-2|TRBD1|-|TRBV2
CASRPRGQTTGELFF
TGTGCCAGCAGACCAAGGGGACAGACCACCGGGGAGCTGTTTTTT
>TRBJ1-2|TRBD1|-|TRBV28
CASSLWDRANGYTF
TGTGCCAGCAGTTTATGGGACAGGGCGAATGGCTACACCTTC
>TRBJ2-2|-|-|TRBV21-1
CASSIFKREGLTGELFF
TGTGCCAGCAGCATTTTCAAGCGGGAGGGCCTCACCGGGGAGCTGTTTTTT
>TRBJ2-1|-|-|TRBV11-2
CATRRDSYNEQFF
TGTGCCACGCGGAGGGACTCCTACAATGAGCAGTTCTTC
>TRBJ1-5|-|-|TRBV2
CASSEAVARGQPQHF
TGTGCCAGCAGTGAAGCGGTTGCCAGGGGTCAGCCCCAGCATTTT
>TRBJ1-3|-|-|TRBV4-1
CASSQRGSGNTIYF
TGCGCCAGCAGCCAACGCGGTTCTGGAAACACCATATATTTT
>TRBJ1-5|-|many|TRBV7-9
CASSLASRGPQHF
TGTGCCAGCAGCTTAGCATCCCGGGGGCCCCAGCATTTT
>TRBJ2-7|TRBD2|-|TRBV5-6
CASSFRTSGRGYEQYF
TGTGCCAGCAGCTTCCGGACTAGCGGGAGGGGCTACGAGCAGTACTTC
>TRBJ2-1|TRBD2|-|TRBV4-1
CASKTRTSGLNEQFF
TGCGCCAGCAAAACAAGGACTAGCGGCCTCAATGAGCAGTTCTTC
>TRBJ2-3|-|-|TRBV5-4
CASSFPRAHTDTQYF
TGTGCCAGCAGCTTCCCCAGGGCCCACACAGATACGCAGTATTTT
>TRBJ2-3|TRBD2|-|TRBV6-1
CASSDIQAGAGADTQYF
TGTGCCAGCAGTGACATTCAAGCGGGAGCTGGCGCAGATACGCAGTATTTT
>TRBJ2-1|-|once|TRBV30
CAWSVLISAAEQFF
TGTGCCTGGAGTGTACTAATATCGGCCGCTGAGCAGTTCTTC
>TRBJ2-7|TRBD1|-|TRBV28
CASRRDRGNYEQYF
TGTGCCAGCAGACGGGACAGGGGTAACTACGAGCAGTACTTC
>TRBJ1-5|-|few|TRBV28
CVSQVGNQPQHF
TGTGTATCCCAGGTAGGCAATCAGCCCCAGCATTTT
>TRBJ2-7|TRBD1|-|TRBV27
CASSLIGQGADEQYF
TGTGCCAGCAGTTTGATCGGACAGGGGGCCGACGAGCAGTACTTC
>TRBJ2-1|-|-|TRBV4-1
CASSQGGDRQFF
TGCGCCAGCAGCCAAGGGGGGGATCGTCAGTTCTTC
>TRBJ1-4|TRBD1|-|TRBV5-1
CASSMGQGGEKLFF
TGCGCCAGCAGCATGGGACAGGGGGGTGAAAAACTGTTTTTT
>TRBJ2-7|TRBD2|-|TRBV5-1
CASSSAGLAYEQYF
TGCGCCAGCAGCTCAGCTGGACTAGCCTACGAGCAGTACTTC
>TRBJ2-1|TRBD2|-|TRBV2
CASSSPGTSGRAGWNEQFF
TGTGCCAGCAGTTCCCCCGGGACTAGCGGGAGGGCCGGTTGGAATGAGCAGTTCTTC
>TRBJ2-7|TRBD1|-|TRBV7-2
CASSLGRTGSYEQYF
TGTGCCAGCAGCTTAGGAAGGACAGGGTCCTACGAGCAGTACTTC
>TRBJ2-7|TRBD2|-|TRBV2
CASRVSGRLSYEQYF
TGTGCCAGCAGAGTAAGCGGGAGGCTCTCCTACGAGCAGTACTTC
>TRBJ2-5|-|-|TRBV9
CASSETGRYQETQYF
TGTGCCAGCAGCGAGACAGGTCGTTACCAAGAGACCCAGTACTTC
>TRBJ2-7|TRBD2|once|TRBV13
CASSFRGGLVHEQYF
TGTGCCAGCAGCTTCCGGGGGGGGTTGGTCCACGAGCAGTACTTC